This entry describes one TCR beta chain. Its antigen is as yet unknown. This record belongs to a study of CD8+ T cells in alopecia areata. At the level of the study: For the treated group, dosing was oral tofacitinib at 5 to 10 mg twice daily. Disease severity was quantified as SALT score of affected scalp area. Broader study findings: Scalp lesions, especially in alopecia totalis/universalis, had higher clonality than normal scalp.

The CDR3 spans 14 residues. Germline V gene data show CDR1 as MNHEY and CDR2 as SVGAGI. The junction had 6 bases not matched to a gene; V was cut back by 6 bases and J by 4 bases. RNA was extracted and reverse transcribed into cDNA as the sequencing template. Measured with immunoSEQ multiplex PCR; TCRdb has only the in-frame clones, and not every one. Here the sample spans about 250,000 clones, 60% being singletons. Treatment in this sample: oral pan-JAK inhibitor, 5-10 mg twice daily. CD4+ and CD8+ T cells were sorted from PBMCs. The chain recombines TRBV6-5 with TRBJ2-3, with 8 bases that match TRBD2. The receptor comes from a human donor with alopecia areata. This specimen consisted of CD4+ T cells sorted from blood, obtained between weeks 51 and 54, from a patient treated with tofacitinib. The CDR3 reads CASSGGVGADTQYF. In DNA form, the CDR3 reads TGTGCCAGCAGCGGGGGGGTGGGCGCAGATACGCAGTATTTT.